One T cell receptor (beta chain) is described in this entry. In the same sample, other DNA sequences code for this CDR3. Authors' analysis steps: Amplification of reference gene primers was used by the study to estimate nucleated cell counts. Sequenced by immunoSEQ multiplex PCR; TCRdb stores in-frame clones only, minus some. Clone size and the V and J calls come from that table; the DNA yielded D and trimming. The sample contains 270,000 or so clones, 70% to 90% of which appear only once. Participants were aged roughly 18 to 100 years from around 24 US areas. Cohort assignment relied on participant-reported clinical history. This specimen belongs to a study of blood T cell repertoires in COVID-19. Study summary: Nucleic acid was either cDNA or gDNA, and it came from T cells, B-cell-depleted T cells, or PBMCs.

Germline CDR1 is KGHSH and CDR2 is LQKENI. V lost 3 bases and J lost 3; bases outside the gene matches: 2. The CDR3 sequence is 14 residues long. This receptor was identified in a woman aged 35 to 49 with acute COVID-19. The sequencing sample was made of PBMCs or T cells enriched from blood (not recorded which). The gene calls are TRBV18 and TRBJ1-1, with 9 bases fitting TRBD1. CDR3 residues: CASSPRTGDTEAFF. In DNA, the CDR3 is TGTGCCAGCTCACCGCGGACAGGGGACACTGAAGCTTTCTTT.